This T cell receptor beta chain was sequenced for a study of cytomegalovirus exposure and HLA in healthy donors. It was with 60 Vbeta and 13 Jbeta primers that the PCR ran. The protocol was immunoSEQ multiplex PCR, while the TCRdb copy is restricted to in-frame clones and leaves out a portion. The sample is made up of 140,000 to 150,000 clones, and the top ten hold about 1.6% of it. The germline V gene has CDR1 MNHNS and CDR2 SASEGT. With 0 bases clipped from V and 0 bases from J, the junction kept 5 bases outside the gene matches. The CDR3 has 17 residues. Donors consisted of healthy bone marrow donors.

The sample was PBMCs. This sequence originates from a woman aged 50 to 60 in good health and CMV-seronegative. The chain joins TRBV6-1 to TRBJ1-2, with TRBD1 matching 9 bases. Written as DNA, the CDR3 is TGTGCCAGCAGTGAAGCCGGGACAGGGAGAGCTAACTATGGCTACACCTTC. Its protein is CASSEAGTGRANYGYTF.